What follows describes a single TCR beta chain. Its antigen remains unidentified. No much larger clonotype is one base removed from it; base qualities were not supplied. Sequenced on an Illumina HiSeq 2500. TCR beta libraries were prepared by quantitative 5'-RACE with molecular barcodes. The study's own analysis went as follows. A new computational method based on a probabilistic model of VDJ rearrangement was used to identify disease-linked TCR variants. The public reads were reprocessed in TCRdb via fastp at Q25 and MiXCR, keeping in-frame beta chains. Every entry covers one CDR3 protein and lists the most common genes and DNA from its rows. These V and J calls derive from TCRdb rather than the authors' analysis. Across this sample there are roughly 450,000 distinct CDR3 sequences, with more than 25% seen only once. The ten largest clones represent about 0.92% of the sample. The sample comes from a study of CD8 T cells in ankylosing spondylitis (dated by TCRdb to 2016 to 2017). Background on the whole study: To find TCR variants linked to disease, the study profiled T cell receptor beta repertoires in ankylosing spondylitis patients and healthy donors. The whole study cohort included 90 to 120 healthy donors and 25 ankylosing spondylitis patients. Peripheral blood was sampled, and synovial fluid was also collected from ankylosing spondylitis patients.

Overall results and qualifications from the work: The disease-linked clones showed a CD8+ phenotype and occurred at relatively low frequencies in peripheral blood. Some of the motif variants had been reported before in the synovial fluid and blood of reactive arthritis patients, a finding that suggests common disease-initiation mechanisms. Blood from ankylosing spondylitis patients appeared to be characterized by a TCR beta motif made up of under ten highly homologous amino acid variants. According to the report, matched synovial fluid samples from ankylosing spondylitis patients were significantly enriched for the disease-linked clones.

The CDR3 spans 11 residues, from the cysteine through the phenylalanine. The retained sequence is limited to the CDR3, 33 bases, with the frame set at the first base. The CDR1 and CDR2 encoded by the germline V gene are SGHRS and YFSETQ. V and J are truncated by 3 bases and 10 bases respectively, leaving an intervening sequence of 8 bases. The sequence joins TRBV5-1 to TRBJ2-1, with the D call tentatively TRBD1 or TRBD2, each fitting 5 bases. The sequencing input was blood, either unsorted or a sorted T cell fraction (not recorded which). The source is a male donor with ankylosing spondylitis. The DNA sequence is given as TGCGCCAGCAGCTCTGGGACCGAGCAGTTCTTC. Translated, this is CASSSGTEQFF.